This TCR beta chain was captured by sequencing in a study of blood T cell repertoires in COVID-19. The method was immunoSEQ multiplex PCR; TCRdb's version includes in-frame clones alone and lacks a portion of them. Of about 200,000 clones in the sample, approximately 87% were seen once. Only a few counts were recorded for this clone. In germline, CDR1 is KGHDR, CDR2 SFDVKD. Unmatched junction bases numbered 9, after V lost 11 bases and J lost 8 bases. This CDR3 comprises 13 residues. This receptor was taken from a man in his sixties who had recovered from COVID-19. The sequenced sample was peripheral blood. This chain uses TRBV24-1 with TRBJ2-1, with 9 bases aligning to TRBD2. CDR3 in amino acids: CAIGTSIMYEQFF. The CDR3 DNA reads TGTGCCATCGGGACTAGCATTATGTATGAGCAGTTCTTC.